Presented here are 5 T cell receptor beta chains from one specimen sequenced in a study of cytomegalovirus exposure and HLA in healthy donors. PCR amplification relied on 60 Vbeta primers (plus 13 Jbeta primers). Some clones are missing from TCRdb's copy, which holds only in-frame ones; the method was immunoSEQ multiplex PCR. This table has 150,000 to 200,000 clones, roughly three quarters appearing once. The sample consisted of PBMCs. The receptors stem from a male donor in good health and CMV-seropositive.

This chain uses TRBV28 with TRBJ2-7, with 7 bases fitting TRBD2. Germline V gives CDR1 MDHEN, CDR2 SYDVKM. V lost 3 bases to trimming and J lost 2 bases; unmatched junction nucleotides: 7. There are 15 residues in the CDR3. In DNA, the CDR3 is TGTGCCAGCAGTTTGTACGGGAGGCCCACCTACGAGCAGTACTTC. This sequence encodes CASSLYGRPTYEQYF.

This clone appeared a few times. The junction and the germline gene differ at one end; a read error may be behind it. The CDR3 DNA reads TGTTCCAGCAGCCCCCTGGACACACTTTTT. This codes for CSSSPLDTLF. The chain joins TRBV7-9 to TRBJ2-3; D might be TRBD1 (5 bases). Germline CDR1 reads SEHNR; CDR2 reads FQNEAQ (reference sequence). The CDR3 is 10 residues long.

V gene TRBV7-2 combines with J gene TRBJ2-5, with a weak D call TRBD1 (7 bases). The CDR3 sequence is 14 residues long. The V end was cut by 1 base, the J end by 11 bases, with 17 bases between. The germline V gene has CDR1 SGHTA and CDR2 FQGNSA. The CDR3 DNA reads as TGTGCCAGCAGCTTAGGTGGACTAACCAGGGGGCAGTACTTC. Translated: CASSLGGLTRGQYF.

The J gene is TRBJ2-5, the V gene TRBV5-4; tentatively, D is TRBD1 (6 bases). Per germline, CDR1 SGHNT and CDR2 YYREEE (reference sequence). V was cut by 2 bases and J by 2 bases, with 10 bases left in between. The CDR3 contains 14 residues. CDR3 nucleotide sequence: TGTGCCAGCAGCTTACGAGGGACACAAGAGACCCAGTACTTC. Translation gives CASSLRGTQETQYF.

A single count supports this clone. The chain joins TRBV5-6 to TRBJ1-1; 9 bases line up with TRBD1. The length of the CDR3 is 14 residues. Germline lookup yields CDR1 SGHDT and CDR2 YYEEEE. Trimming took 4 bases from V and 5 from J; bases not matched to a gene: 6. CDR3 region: CASSADRGGTEAFF. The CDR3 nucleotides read TGTGCCAGCAGCGCAGACAGGGGGGGGACTGAAGCTTTCTTT.